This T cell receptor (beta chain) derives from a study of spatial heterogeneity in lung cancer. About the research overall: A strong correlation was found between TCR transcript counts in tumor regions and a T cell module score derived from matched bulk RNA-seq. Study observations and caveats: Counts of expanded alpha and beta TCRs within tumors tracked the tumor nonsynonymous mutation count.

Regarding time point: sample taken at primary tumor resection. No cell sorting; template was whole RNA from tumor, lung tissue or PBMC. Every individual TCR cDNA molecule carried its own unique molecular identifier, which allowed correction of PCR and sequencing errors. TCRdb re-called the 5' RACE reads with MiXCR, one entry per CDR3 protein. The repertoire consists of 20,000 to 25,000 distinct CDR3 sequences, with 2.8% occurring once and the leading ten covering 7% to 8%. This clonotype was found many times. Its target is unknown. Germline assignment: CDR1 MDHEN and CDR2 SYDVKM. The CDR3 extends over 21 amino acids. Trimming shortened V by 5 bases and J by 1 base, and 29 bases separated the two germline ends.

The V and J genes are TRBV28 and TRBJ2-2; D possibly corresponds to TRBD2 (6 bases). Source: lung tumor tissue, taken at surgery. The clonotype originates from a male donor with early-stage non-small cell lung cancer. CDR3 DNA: TGTGCCAGCAGTCTTGGGGCCGTTGGGAGGAGAACACGCCAGAACACCGGGGAGCTGTTTTTT. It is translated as CASSLGAVGRRTRQNTGELFF. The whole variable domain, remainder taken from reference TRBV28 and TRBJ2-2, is DVKVTQSSRYLVKRTGEKVFLECVQDMDHENMFWYRQDPGLGLRLIYFSYDVKMKEKGDIPEGYSVSREKKERFSLILESASTNQTSMYLCASSLGAVGRRTRQNTGELFFGEGSRLTVL.